This T cell receptor (beta chain) was recovered during a study of cytomegalovirus exposure and HLA in healthy donors (dated by TCRdb to about 2017). For the wider study: In an earlier analysis of some 610 of the donors, 250 to 350 Gb of sequence data and 90 million to 120 million unique TCR beta sequences from roughly 200 million T cells were reported. Among over 350 genotyped donors of the cohort, an average of approximately 240,000 unique TCR beta nucleotide sequences were sequenced per donor, approximately 20% of them non-productive. Roughly five DR-DQ haplotypes were handled as single units for association and clustering because linkage in the cohort was strong. A later analysis re-analyzed previously published TCR beta repertoires from 666 donors and added high-resolution HLA genotyping to study TCR occurrence patterns. The later analysis used no new phenotypic data to find candidate immune exposures, relying instead on TCR beta sequences and their occurrence across donors. In an earlier analysis of 550 to 700 of the donors, high-throughput TCR beta sequencing was used to judge whether each TCR beta V gene segment behaved as functional or pseudogenic. Along with the 666-subject first cohort, a separate validation cohort of about 110 different subjects was used. The T cell repertoires of around 730 subjects were profiled by immunosequencing and related to cytomegalovirus serostatus. Among the roughly 400 genotyped donors, around 81% belonged to the genetic ancestry cluster associated with self-reported Caucasian donors. The study was designed to test whether signatures of past pathogen exposure could be identified by cataloging public T cell receptors. Both class I and class II loci were covered by HLA typing, at four-digit resolution. An early release that covered roughly 600 HLA-typed donors contained about 300 gigabases of sequencing data and 85 million to 100 million unique TCR sequences. Typing coverage differed by locus: A, B, C, DRB1 and DQB1 were typed in roughly 620-630 donors, DQA1 in 522, DPA1 in approximately 610, and DPB1 in 472. Every repertoire in the discovery cohort had been generated on one and the same sequencing platform. The study combined high-throughput TCR immunosequencing, statistical association of individual TCRs with disease status, and machine learning to predict cytomegalovirus infection status. A later genetic analysis took genome-wide SNP genotypes for about three fifths of the 666 donors and used that subset as a discovery cohort. Donor age, sex, ethnicity and CMV serostatus were compiled alongside the repertoire data.

Note on this clone: What antigen it recognizes has not been identified. Nothing much larger sits one base from this clone, and base qualities are not available. This same CDR3 is encoded by further DNA sequences in the sample.

The cohort was made up of about 670 healthy bone marrow donors. All cohort members were sampled while nominally healthy, although unrecorded immune exposures were likely present. The donor tested CMV seronegative and was one of the 352 seronegative cohort members. Each donor provided a peripheral blood sample, and peripheral blood mononuclear cells were used for TCR beta sequencing. The Qiagen DNeasy Blood Extraction Kit was used to extract genomic DNA from the blood cell samples. Broader findings and caveats from the paper: In a later analysis, HLA-associated TCR beta chains showed more clonal expansion and lower generation probabilities than non-associated chains that were equally common. Some 15 rarely observed V segments, including chromosome 9 orphons, were excluded from the earlier analysis of several hundred of the donors because counts were too low. V-gene and J-gene trimming of TCR beta chains was associated with a missense DCLRE1C variant in a later genetic analysis, and the association was replicated in an independent cohort. In vitro tests confirmed that a few of the cytomegalovirus-associated TCR beta chains recognize cytomegalovirus antigens. In a later analysis, some 17,000 TCR beta sequences were associated with specific HLA alleles at a false discovery rate of 0.05. In a later analysis, the rate of TCR association differed among HLA loci, with DRB1 alleles having the most associated TCRs and HLA-C alleles having the fewest. The study listed approximately 150 TCR beta chains as associated with cytomegalovirus. Because HLA typing was unavailable for some donors at each locus, only the typed subset was used in association tests. A further reported finding was that TCR beta sequences accurately predicted the HLA-A and HLA-B alleles for most subjects in the first cohort. Some IMGT-functional V segments, including TRBV6-2 and TRBV6-3, could not be told apart with the 87-base-pair reads, so those segments were excluded. Assigning TCR associations to individual alleles was difficult when HLA alleles, especially DR and DQ, strongly co-occurred. A later genetic analysis reported fewer N-insertions in productive TCRs among donors in an Asian-associated ancestry cluster than the roughly 640-donor mean. Most CMV-associated TCR beta chains appeared to be HLA-restricted in a later analysis, and the HLA associations seemed to be driven largely by CMV exposure. Only TCR beta chains were sequenced in this cohort, and the absence of alpha or paired-chain data limited detectable features. Broadly in line with IMGT annotations, most TCR beta V segments showed up in productive rearrangements about 87% or about 30% of the time in an earlier analysis of 450 to 750 of the donors. Most TCR sequences were seen in very few donors, while some public TCRs were found in many individuals. In both the original and validation cohorts, the classifier was reported to diagnose cytomegalovirus status with high specificity and sensitivity. Roughly uniform sequencing depth across donors was assumed in presence/absence analyses, although this assumption may not hold. According to the authors, the approach could potentially be generalized to other disease states and immunological phenotypes. Correlated functional status among segregating V segments might be attributable to linkage disequilibrium, but an unknown experimental factor could not be ruled out. The sequencing pipeline was judged likely to have produced a cluster of highly shared sequence variants as a technical artifact. The only immune exposure information available for the cohort was CMV serostatus. Several of the top co-occurrence clusters appeared to be linked to parvovirus B19, influenza, CMV and Epstein-Barr virus, according to a later analysis.

The method was the immunoSEQ multiplex PCR assay. For the multiplex PCR, a mixture combining 60 forward primers for TCR Vbeta segments and 13 reverse primers for TCR Jbeta segments was used. A multiplex PCR assay on genomic DNA amplified the CDR3 region of rearranged TCR beta genes. The Illumina HiSeq System was used to sequence the amplified TCR beta libraries as 87-base-pair reads. Processing in the source paper ran as follows. In a later analysis, some 80 million unique TCR beta chains were counted across the roughly 610 repertoires, and roughly 11 million of these chains were shared by at least two donors. To remove PCR and sequencing errors, raw reads were error-corrected and collapsed into unique sequences using a nearest-neighbor algorithm that merged closely related sequences. V, D and J gene segments were assigned by aligning CDR3 sequences to IMGT reference sequences. For a sequence to be retained, at least a six-nucleotide match to both a V gene segment and a J gene segment was required. A rearrangement counted as productive if the CDR3 had no stop codons and remained in frame with V and J, and every other rearrangement counted as non-productive. CDR3 was defined according to IMGT convention as the region running from the second conserved V-encoded cysteine to the conserved J-encoded phenylalanine. The earlier analysis of roughly 590 of the donors excluded any sequence lacking an unambiguous match to a single V gene segment. An earlier analysis of around 600 of the donors classified V segments as functional when productive rearrangements were above 56.7% and as segregating when the standard deviation between donors was above 5%. A statistical classification framework was built for diagnosing cytomegalovirus status from the catalog of TCR beta chain sequences. A later analysis assigned V and J genes by comparing TCR nucleotide sequences with IMGT/GENE-DB human TR gene sequences. The TCRdist pipeline was used in a later analysis to assign CDR3 sequences and most-parsimonious VDJ recombination scenarios. In a later analysis, each TCR beta chain was defined by its CDR3 amino acid sequence together with its V-gene family, and reads without a unique V-gene family were excluded. To address suspected cross-contamination and a sequencing artifact, a later analysis removed roughly 640 highly shared, low-generation-probability nucleotide sequences. For each public chain, a later analysis derived a clonal expansion index from normalized ranks of inferred template counts within each repertoire. In a later analysis, generation probabilities were computed using a VDJ recombination model fitted to out-of-frame rearrangements, and the results were checked against IGoR. In a later analysis, TCR-TCR, TCR-HLA and TCR-CMV co-occurrence was scored with hypergeometric tests, and a repertoire-size bias correction was applied to TCR pairs. False discovery rates were estimated in a later analysis by permuting HLA or CMV assignments 20 times. A later analysis grouped co-occurring TCRs with DBSCAN, adding TCRdist sequence similarity when clustering within HLA-allele-positive subsets. Repertoires with fewer than 30,000 or more than 120,000 public chains, plus five repertoires with anomalous nucleotide sharing, were excluded from co-occurrence clustering. Held by TCRdb, this immuneACCESS table contains in-frame sequences only and omits some clones. Under half of the omission traces to an unresolved V gene where checked; the cause of the rest is unknown. The DNA was the basis for D and trimming; V, J and clone size are from that table. The sample profile shows about 94,000 clones; around 77% of them were found once. The leading ten clones occupy 3.7% of the sample.

CDR1 and CDR2, looked up from the germline V gene, are SQVTM and ANQGSEA. Including the terminal cysteine and phenylalanine, the CDR3 comprises 14 residues. Of all the DNA, just the CDR3 is kept, 42 bases in frame from base 1. The junction carries 12 bases between V and J, which are trimmed by 6 bases and 0 bases respectively. Recombination connected TRBV29-1 to TRBJ2-1; TRBD2 is perhaps the D gene, given 5 matching bases. The sample was PBMCs. The receptor's source is a man between 25 and 39 years old in good health and CMV-seronegative. The CDR3 is CSVAAESSYNEQFF. The bases read TGCAGCGTAGCGGCGGAGAGCTCCTACAATGAGCAGTTCTTC.